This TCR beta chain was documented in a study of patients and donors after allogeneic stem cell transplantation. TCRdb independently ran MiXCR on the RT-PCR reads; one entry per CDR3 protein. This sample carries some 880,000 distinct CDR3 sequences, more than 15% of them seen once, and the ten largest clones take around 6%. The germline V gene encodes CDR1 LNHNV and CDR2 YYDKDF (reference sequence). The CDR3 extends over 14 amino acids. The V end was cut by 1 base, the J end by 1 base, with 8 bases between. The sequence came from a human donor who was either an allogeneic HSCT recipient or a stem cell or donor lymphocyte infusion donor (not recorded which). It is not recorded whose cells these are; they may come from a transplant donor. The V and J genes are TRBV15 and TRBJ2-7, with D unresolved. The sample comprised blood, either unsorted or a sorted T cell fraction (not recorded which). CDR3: CATSRGFESYEQYF. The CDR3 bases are TGTGCCACCAGCAGAGGTTTTGAGTCCTACGAGCAGTACTTC.